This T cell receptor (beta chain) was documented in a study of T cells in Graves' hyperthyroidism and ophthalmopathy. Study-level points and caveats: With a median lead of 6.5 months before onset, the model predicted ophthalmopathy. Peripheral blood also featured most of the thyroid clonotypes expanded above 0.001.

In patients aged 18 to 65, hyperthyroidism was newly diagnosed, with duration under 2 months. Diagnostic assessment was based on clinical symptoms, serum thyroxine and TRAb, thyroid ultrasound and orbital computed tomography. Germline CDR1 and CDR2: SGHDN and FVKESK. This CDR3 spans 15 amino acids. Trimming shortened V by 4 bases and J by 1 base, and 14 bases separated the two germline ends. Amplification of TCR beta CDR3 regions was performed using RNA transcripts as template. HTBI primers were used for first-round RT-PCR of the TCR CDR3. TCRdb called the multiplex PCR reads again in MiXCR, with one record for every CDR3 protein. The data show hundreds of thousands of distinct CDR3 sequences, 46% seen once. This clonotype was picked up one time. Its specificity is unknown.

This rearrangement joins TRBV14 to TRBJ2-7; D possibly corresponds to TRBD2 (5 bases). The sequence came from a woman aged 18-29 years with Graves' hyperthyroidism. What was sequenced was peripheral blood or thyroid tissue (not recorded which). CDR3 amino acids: CASSPFLGSSYEQYF. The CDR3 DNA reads TGTGCCAGCAGCCCCTTTTTGGGGAGTTCCTACGAGCAGTACTTC. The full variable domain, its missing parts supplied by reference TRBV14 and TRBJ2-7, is EAGVTQFPSHSVIEKGQTVTLRCDPISGHDNLYWYRRVMGKEIKFLLHFVKESKQDESGMPNNRFLAERTGGTYSTLKVQPAELEDSGVYFCASSPFLGSSYEQYFGPGTRLTVT.